Each of the 25 T cell receptor beta chains below was sequenced from the same sample in a study of circulating tumor DNA in untreated peripheral T-cell lymphoma. Generated by immunoSEQ multiplex PCR, the TCRdb table keeps only in-frame clones and is missing some. The repertoire holds roughly 1,100 clones, with 65% to 85% as singletons. Sequencing was carried out using tumor tissue. These receptors originate from a human donor with peripheral T-cell lymphoma.

The chain recombines TRBV15 with TRBJ2-6; 9 bases line up with TRBD2. CDR1 is LNHNV and CDR2 is YYDKDF in the germline V gene (reference sequence). V lost 8 bases to trimming and J lost 0 bases; unmatched junction nucleotides: 5. The CDR3 totals 16 residues. CDR3 coding DNA: TGTGCCACCGCGGAAGCGGGGGGCTCTGGGGCCAACGTCCTGACTTTC. This translates into CATAEAGGSGANVLTF.

The rearrangement uses TRBV11-1 and TRBJ2-3; a possible D gene is TRBD1 (5 bases). The V and J ends lost 5 bases and 0 bases respectively, with 21 bases between them. CDR1 SGHAT and CDR2 FQDESV come from the germline V gene (reference sequence). The CDR3 totals 18 residues. The CDR3 is CASSQALYDRSSTDTQYF. Written as DNA, the CDR3 is TGTGCCAGCAGCCAAGCTCTCTATGACAGAAGTAGCACAGATACGCAGTATTTT.

The V and J genes are TRBV19 and TRBJ2-4; the match to TRBD1 covers 8 bases. From germline, CDR1 is LNHDA and CDR2 SQIVND (reference sequence). Germline trimming cut 5 bases from V and 8 bases from J; bases unmatched to any gene: 8. CDR3 length equals 14 residues. As DNA, the CDR3 is TGTGCCAGTAGTCAGGGGGCAGAAGACTACATTCAGTACTTC. It translates to CASSQGAEDYIQYF.

This sequence joins TRBV12-5 and TRBJ1-5; the D is unclear. Trimming removed 7 bases from V and 1 base from J, with 8 bases in between. Looked up from germline, CDR1 is LGHNT and CDR2 is FRNRAP. This CDR3 has 13 amino acids. Here the CDR3 DNA reads TGTGCTAGTGCCCACGGGAGCAATCAGCCCCAGCATTTT. Translation: CASAHGSNQPQHF.

The chain recombines TRBV6-8 with TRBJ2-3, with 7 bases matching TRBD2. Germline CDR1 reads MNHGY; CDR2 reads SAAAGT. This CDR3 has 15 residues. V shed 5 bases and J 0 bases; nucleotides not matched to a gene: 5. The CDR3 DNA follows: TGTGCCAGCAGTCTGCTAGCGGAGAGCACAGATACGCAGTATTTT. It translates to CASSLLAESTDTQYF.

The chain combines TRBV6-8 with TRBJ2-1; 13 bases are a match to TRBD2. The CDR3 consists of 15 residues. V gave up 6 bases and J gave up 10 bases; unmatched junction bases: 9. Germline V gives CDR1 MNHGY, CDR2 SAAAGT. DNA of the CDR3: TGTGCCAGCAGCCACGAGACTAGCGGGGGGAACGAGCAGTTCTTC. Its protein product is CASSHETSGGNEQFF.

This chain links TRBV14 with TRBJ1-2; D unclear. Germline V gene sequence: CDR1 SGHDN, CDR2 FVKESK. The CDR3 is 14 residues long. Trimming removed 1 base at V and 7 bases at J, with 13 bases between. The CDR3 coding sequence is TGTGCCAGCAGCCAAGTAGCGGCCTTCGGTGGCTACACCTTC. Translated, it gives CASSQVAAFGGYTF.

The gene calls are TRBV11-3 and TRBJ1-3; D uncertain. Between the trimmed V and J ends, which lost 0 bases and 0 bases, there was a span of 15 bases. The germline V gene has CDR1 SGHNT and CDR2 YENEEA. CDR3 length: 18 residues. DNA of the CDR3: TGTGCCAGCAGCTTAGAATCCCGACACCCGGCCTCTGGAAACACCATATATTTT. Its protein product is CASSLESRHPASGNTIYF. The complete variable domain, with remaining parts taken from reference TRBV11-3 and TRBJ1-3, reads EAGVVQSPRYKIIEKKQPVAFWCNPISGHNTLYWYLQNLGQGPELLIRYENEEAVDDSQLPKDRFSAERLKGVDSTLKIQPAELGDSAVYLCASSLESRHPASGNTIYFGEGSWLTVV.

This clone appeared once. V usage is TRBV30 and J usage is TRBJ1-2, with D possibly TRBD1 on 5 matching bases. The V gene lost 4 bases and the J gene lost 4 bases, with 16 bases spanning the gap. This CDR3 region has 14 residues. Germline loops: CDR1 GTSNPN, CDR2 SVGIG (reference sequence). The CDR3 region is CAWTPLRGGYGYTF. The CDR3 nucleotides are TGTGCCTGGACCCCCCTGAGGGGTGGCTATGGCTACACCTTC.

This clone has only a few counts. This chain connects TRBV11-3 to TRBJ2-1; 10 positions match TRBD2. Trimming cost V 1 base and J 6 bases; bases outside gene matches: 12. CDR3 length: 18 amino acids. CDR1 is SGHNT, CDR2 YENEEA, per germline. The CDR3 region is CASSLVPLSGRSGNEQFF. CDR3 nucleotide sequence: TGTGCCAGCAGCTTAGTCCCGCTTAGCGGGAGGTCTGGCAATGAGCAGTTCTTC.

This chain joins TRBV7-1 and TRBJ1-6, with D possibly matching TRBD1 (5 bases). TRBV7-1 qualifies as an ORF whose function is uncertain. Trimming removed 5 bases at V and 10 bases at J, with 15 bases between. The CDR3 length is 14 residues. The CDR3 nucleotides read TGTGCCAGCAGCCAAGCTGACAGTTCCTCACCCCTCCACTTT. Translation gives CASSQADSSSPLHF.

This clone was seen a few times. The CDR3 DNA sequence: TGTGCCACAGACGACAGGGTTCGAAATAATTCACCCCTCCACTTT. The encoded protein is CATDDRVRNNSPLHF. The rearrangement links TRBV15 to TRBJ1-6; 7 nucleotides line up with TRBD1. CDR3 length equals 15 residues. Unmatched junction bases numbered 10, after V lost 9 bases and J lost 5 bases. Germline V gives CDR1 LNHNV, CDR2 YYDKDF (reference sequence). Using reference TRBV15 and TRBJ1-6 for the parts outside the CDR3, the full variable domain is DAMVIQNPRYQVTQFGKPVTLSCSQTLNHNVMYWYQQKSSQAPKLLFHYYDKDFNNEADTPDNFQSRRPNTSFCFLDIRSPGLGDTAMYLCATDDRVRNNSPLHFGNGTRLTVT.

The J gene is TRBJ1-4, the V gene TRBV30; 7 positions match TRBD1. V shed 3 bases and J 3 bases; nucleotides not matched to a gene: 10. CDR1 and CDR2 (germline): GTSNPN, SVGIG (reference sequence). CDR3 length: 16 amino acids. The CDR3 DNA is TGTGCCTGGAGGGCCCCGCGGGGACAGCCTAATGAAAAACTGTTTTTT. Translating it yields CAWRAPRGQPNEKLFF.

The rearrangement joins TRBV6-8 to TRBJ2-1, with a tentative D call TRBD1 (5 bases). There are 16 residues in the CDR3. In germline, CDR1 is MNHGY, CDR2 SAAAGT. Trimming shortened V by 6 bases and J by 2 bases, and 17 bases separated the two germline ends. The CDR3 sequence: CASSPLRQLPYNEQFF. Written as DNA, the CDR3 is TGTGCCAGCAGCCCCTTAAGACAGCTGCCCTACAATGAGCAGTTCTTC.

The DNA of the CDR3 is TGTGCCAGTAGTATCAGACAGAGGGGGACTGAAGCTTTCTTT. Encoded protein: CASSIRQRGTEAFF. The chain couples TRBV19 to TRBJ1-1, with a weak D call TRBD1 (6 bases). The CDR3 spans 14 residues. The V gene's germline CDR1 is LNHDA and CDR2 SQIVND (reference sequence). V lost 3 bases and J 5 bases, leaving 13 bases between the germline ends.

The chain joins TRBV18 to TRBJ2-2; TRBD2 agrees at 9 bases. The CDR3 consists of 17 residues. CDR1 is KGHSH, CDR2 LQKENI, per germline. Trimming removed 5 bases from V and 5 bases from J; junction bases left unmatched: 12. CDR3 residues: CASSSSAGGPYTGELFF. CDR3 in DNA: TGTGCCAGCTCATCGTCGGCGGGAGGGCCGTATACCGGGGAGCTGTTTTTT.

The V gene is TRBV15, the J gene TRBJ1-3, with D perhaps TRBD1 (6 bases). There are 14 residues in the CDR3. Germline assignment: CDR1 LNHNV and CDR2 YYDKDF (reference sequence). Trimming took 2 bases from V and 3 from J, leaving 8 bases between them. In nucleotides, the CDR3 is TGTGCCACCAGCAGAAAGGGGGTTGGAAACACCATATATTTT. Protein: CATSRKGVGNTIYF.

The rearrangement joins TRBV11-3 to TRBJ1-3, with D unresolved. This CDR3 has 15 residues. Trimming left V 1 base short and J 3 bases short, with 10 bases between. Germline CDR1 and CDR2: SGHNT and YENEEA. The CDR3 DNA sequence: TGTGCCAGCAGCTTAGGTGGCCTCGGTGGAAACACCATATATTTT. Protein: CASSLGGLGGNTIYF.

The chain uses TRBV25-1 and TRBJ2-5; D ambiguous. With 2 bases removed from V and 2 bases from J, the gap between germline ends came to 9 bases. Germline V gene lookup returns CDR1 MGHDK and CDR2 SYGVNS. This CDR3 is built from 14 residues. CDR3 in DNA: TGTGCCAGCAGTGAACGCCTAACTCAAGAGACCCAGTACTTC. Protein: CASSERLTQETQYF.

The chain has TRBV28 and TRBJ2-2; D might be TRBD2 (5 bases). The CDR3 runs to 17 residues. Germline assignment: CDR1 MDHEN and CDR2 SYDVKM. Trimming left V 5 bases short and J 5 bases short, with 21 bases between. The CDR3 nucleotides are TGTGCCAGCAGTCCAATCCATATACTCGGGGATACCGGGGAGCTGTTTTTT. It is translated as CASSPIHILGDTGELFF.

The V gene is TRBV6-8, the J gene TRBJ1-2; maybe TRBD1 (5 bases). Trimming stripped 6 bases from V and 7 bases from J, with 12 bases between. CDR3 length: 12 residues. Germline assignment: CDR1 MNHGY and CDR2 SAAAGT. The CDR3 is CASSNGRGGYTF. CDR3 nucleotide sequence: TGTGCCAGCAGCAACGGGAGGGGTGGCTACACCTTC.

The J gene is TRBJ1-1, the V gene TRBV11-3, with TRBD1 as a possible D gene (5 bases). CDR3 length equals 14 residues. Germline values: CDR1 SGHNT, CDR2 YENEEA. V was cut by 5 bases and J by 2 bases, with 12 bases left in between. Written as DNA, the CDR3 is TGTGCCAGCAGCAAGGGACGGTCAAACACTGAAGCTTTCTTT. Translated, it gives CASSKGRSNTEAFF. The whole variable domain, remainder taken from reference TRBV11-3 and TRBJ1-1, is EAGVVQSPRYKIIEKKQPVAFWCNPISGHNTLYWYLQNLGQGPELLIRYENEEAVDDSQLPKDRFSAERLKGVDSTLKIQPAELGDSAVYLCASSKGRSNTEAFFGQGTRLTVV.

V and J are TRBV15 and TRBJ1-6; 8 bases agree with TRBD1. The CDR3 totals 17 residues. After removal of 0 bases from V and 8 bases from J, the junction contained 9 bases not matched to a gene. From germline, CDR1 is LNHNV and CDR2 YYDKDF (reference sequence). The CDR3 sequence: CATSRDQEVQGDSPLHF. The CDR3 DNA reads TGTGCCACCAGCAGAGATCAGGAGGTACAGGGGGATTCACCCCTCCACTTT.

This clone was seen a single time. This chain links TRBV15 with TRBJ1-4, with TRBD1 as a possible D gene (6 bases). Germline loops: CDR1 LNHNV, CDR2 YYDKDF (reference sequence). CDR3 size: 16 residues. Trimming took off 5 bases at V and 7 bases at J, with 20 bases between the two ends. CDR3 region: CATSPLGGRGAEKLFF. CDR3 in DNA: TGTGCCACCAGCCCCCTTGGGGGGCGAGGTGCTGAAAAACTGTTTTTT.

The chain couples TRBV5-1 to TRBJ1-1; D is unresolved. The CDR3 sequence is 17 residues long. Germline CDR1 reads SGHRS; CDR2 reads YFSETQ. The V end lost 0 bases, the J end lost 0 bases, and 15 bases lay between the germline ends. The CDR3 coding sequence is TGCGCCAGCAGCTTGGAGGTTGGGCGGACGATGAACACTGAAGCTTTCTTT. Its protein product is CASSLEVGRTMNTEAFF.